A selection of T cell receptor beta chains follows, all from one sample in a study of T cells in Graves' hyperthyroidism and ophthalmopathy. TCRdb re-called the multiplex PCR reads through MiXCR, storing one row per CDR3 protein. The repertoire consists of a few hundred thousand distinct CDR3 sequences, with about 15% occurring once and the leading ten covering more than 50%. Sequencing used blood. These receptors came from a woman aged 50 to 65 with Graves' hyperthyroidism. Both conserved end residues are part of each CDR3. Fields, in order: CDR3 protein, CDR3 DNA, V gene, J gene, CDR3 length, D gene, clone size. The D gene is left open where the match is weak. Size is stated for part of the rows, as once, few or many counts, or as a class when the clone is expanded.

CASSLSYRETQYF,TGTGCCAGCAGTTTATCGTACCGGGAGACCCAGTACTTC,TRBV27,TRBJ2-5,13,NA,many
CASSRDRDYEQYF,TGCGCCAGCAGCAGGGACCGCGACTACGAGCAGTACTTC,TRBV10-2,TRBJ2-7,13,NA,many
CASRRDLDTQYF,TGTGCCAGCAGAAGGGACTTAGATACGCAGTATTTT,TRBV2,TRBJ2-3,12,NA,many
CASSPRQGVEKLFF,TGTGCCAGCAGCCCCCGACAGGGAGTTGAAAAACTGTTTTTT,TRBV7-6,TRBJ1-4,14,TRBD1,many
CSASSPGGVTSGRSPYNEQFF,TGCAGTGCTAGTTCGCCCGGTGGGGTAACTAGCGGGAGGAGTCCCTACAATGAGCAGTTCTTC,TRBV20-1,TRBJ2-1,21,TRBD2,NA
CASSLAPGSVYTQYF,TGTGCCAGCAGCTTAGCGCCAGGAAGCGTTTATACGCAGTATTTT,TRBV7-9,TRBJ2-3,15,NA,many
CASSIHSGRRGYEQFF,TGTGCCAGTAGTATTCATAGCGGGAGACGGGGATATGAGCAGTTCTTC,TRBV19,TRBJ2-1,16,TRBD2,many
CAWVKLGAGGYTF,TGTGCCTGGGTCAAATTGGGGGCGGGGGGCTACACCTTC,TRBV30,TRBJ1-2,13,NA,many
CASSFESIAGEQFF,TGTGCCAGCAGCTTTGAGAGTATTGCGGGTGAGCAGTTCTTC,TRBV11-3,TRBJ2-1,14,NA,many
CASSLSQGAYRNRYNEQFF,TGTGCCAGCAGTTTATCACAGGGGGCGTACAGAAACCGTTACAATGAGCAGTTCTTC,TRBV28,TRBJ2-1,19,TRBD1,many
CSVEKTSVTVGDEQFF,TGCAGCGTTGAGAAGACTAGCGTAACAGTGGGGGATGAGCAGTTCTTC,TRBV29-1,TRBJ2-1,16,TRBD2,few
CASSDLLGALTDTQYF,TGCGCCAGCAGTGACCTCCTTGGGGCCCTTACAGATACGCAGTATTTT,TRBV10-1,TRBJ2-3,16,NA,many
CASSLLLLAGEVDEQFF,TGTGCCAGCAGTTTACTCTTGCTAGCGGGAGAGGTTGATGAGCAGTTCTTC,TRBV27,TRBJ2-1,17,TRBD2,many
CASSQEGTGRTEAFF,TGTGCCAGCAGCCAGGAAGGGACAGGGAGGACTGAAGCTTTCTTT,TRBV3-1,TRBJ1-1,15,TRBD1,many
CASSSLDNPYNEQFF,TGTGCCAGCAGCAGCCTGGACAATCCGTACAATGAGCAGTTCTTC,TRBV27,TRBJ2-1,15,NA,NA
CASSGGTGQFF,TGTGCCAGCAGTGGAGGTACAGGACAGTTCTTC,TRBV3-1,TRBJ2-1,11,NA,few
CASSFLAGVYNEQFF,TGCGCCAGCAGCTTTCTAGCGGGAGTCTACAATGAGCAGTTCTTC,TRBV5-1,TRBJ2-1,15,TRBD2,many
CSITLGTEAFF,TGCAGCATCACTCTCGGGACTGAAGCTTTCTTT,TRBV29-1,TRBJ1-1,11,NA,many
CASSESAGLAGVTGELFF,TGCGCCAGCAGTGAGTCGGCTGGACTAGCGGGAGTCACCGGGGAGCTGTTTTTT,TRBV10-1,TRBJ2-2,18,TRBD2,many
CASSLNRQVGDTQYF,TGTGCCAGCAGCTTAAATCGGCAAGTCGGGGATACGCAGTATTTT,TRBV7-3,TRBJ2-3,15,NA,many